This T cell receptor beta chain was identified during a study of T cell responses to AZD1222 COVID-19 vaccine (dated by TCRdb to 2020 to 2023). Notes on the research overall: AZD1222 recipients whose second dose came at about 4 weeks and those whose second dose came at about 12 weeks were combined into one group, since spike-specific TCR depth and breadth did not differ between the two schedules. Trial participants were enrolled into age subgroups of 18-55, 56-69 and 70-plus years, which contained around 150, 29 and 61 TCR-sequenced participants, respectively. A total of around 240 trial participants underwent TCR sequencing, of whom 207 had received two doses of AZD1222 and 26 had received two doses of the MenACWY control vaccine.

Results and caveats for the whole study, not just this receptor: No day 14 peak-response samples were available, so repertoires were characterized only after the peak T cell response. Participants were mostly white British, with more females than males. The authors suggested clonal diversity may have been underestimated. Spike-specific TCR breadth and depth rose significantly after two AZD1222 doses compared with day 0 and with MenACWY recipients. In the small 56-69-year group, the increase in depth fell short of significance, most likely because of low power. Conclusions about previously exposed vaccinees were limited because only six AZD1222 recipients were SARS-CoV-2 seropositive at baseline. The vaccine-associated CD4 TCRs covered the entire spike protein, and the dominant responses fell in regions 160-218 and 743-854. Reportedly, almost half of the unique spike-specific TCRs recognized epitopes lying outside the regions that are mutated in the B.1.351 and B.1.1.7 variants.

The meaning of the sample's time point label: baseline before first vaccination. Samples from vaccinated people were obtained from the UK trials COV001 and COV002, which included a single-blind randomized controlled phase 2/3 trial of AZD1222 (ChAdOx1 nCoV-19) in healthy adults. Trial participant PBMC samples were collected at day 0 and day 28 after the second dose for TCRbeta chain sequencing. The CDR3 regions of human TCRbeta chains were analyzed by immunosequencing. The paper's processing steps were these. Repertoire TCRs were checked for matches against a reference library of SARS-CoV-2-specific TCRs that had been generated using the MIRA antigen-specificity platform. Breadth was defined as the fraction of unique TCRs that were SARS-CoV-2-associated, and depth was defined as the fraction of total T cells that were SARS-CoV-2-associated. Using the MIRA data, every spike-specific TCR was mapped to the spike region that the TCR reacted to and assigned to either a CD4 or a CD8 class. Log10-transformed breadth and depth values were compared by one-way ANOVA with Sidak's multiple comparisons tests. TCRdb provides this immuneACCESS table in a form limited to in-frame rearrangements. Some clones are lacking; in checked studies, under half of them reflect an unresolved V gene, and why the rest are absent is not known. That table furnishes V, J and clone size, whereas the DNA furnished D and trimming. The sample profile shows some 150,000 clones; roughly 91% of them were found once. Over 7.5% of the sample comes from the top ten.

Note on this clone: This clone's antigen is unknown. No much larger clone is present one base from it, and per-base qualities are unavailable.

Relative to germline, V is missing 4 bases and J is missing 2 bases, with 6 bases of the junction outside any gene match. The CDR3 contains 16 residues, cysteine and phenylalanine counted. Just CDR3 DNA is preserved here, 48 bases in frame from base 1. CDR1 and CDR2 are read off the germline V gene as MGHRA and YSYEKL. The TCR sequence derives from an adult in good health. The material sequenced was peripheral blood, taken on day 0 of AZD1222 vaccination. In this chain, TRBV4-1 is recombined with TRBJ2-3; TRBD2 lines up with 10 middle nucleotides. The DNA sequence is TGCGCCAGCAGCCTCCTACTAGCGGGATTCACAGATACGCAGTATTTT. It specifies CASSLLLAGFTDTQYF.